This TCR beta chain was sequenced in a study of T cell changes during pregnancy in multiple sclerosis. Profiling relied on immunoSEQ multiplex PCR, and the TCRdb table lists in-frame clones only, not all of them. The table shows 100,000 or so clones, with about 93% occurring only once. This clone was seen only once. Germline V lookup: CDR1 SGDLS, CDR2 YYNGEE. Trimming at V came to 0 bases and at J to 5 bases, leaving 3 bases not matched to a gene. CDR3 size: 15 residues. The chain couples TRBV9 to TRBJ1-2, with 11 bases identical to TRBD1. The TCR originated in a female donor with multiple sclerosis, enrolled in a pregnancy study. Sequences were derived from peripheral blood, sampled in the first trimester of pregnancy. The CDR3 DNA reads TGTGCCAGCAGCGTAGCTGGGACAGGGGGATATGGCTACACCTTC. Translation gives CASSVAGTGGYGYTF.